One sample yielded the 19 T cell receptor beta chains listed below, sequenced in a study of T-cell reconstitution after alpha-beta-depleted transplantation in children. Unique molecular identifiers tagged the TCRbeta library. TCRdb reprocessed the PCR reads via MiXCR and lists one record per CDR3 protein. The data contain some 200,000 distinct CDR3 sequences, under 8.5% of them singletons. The sequencing here drew on PBMCs, mostly from graft donor cells, taken 360 days after TCRalphabeta/CD19-depleted stem cell transplant. Source of these receptors: a male patient between 2 and 10 years old who had a stem cell transplant for acute myeloid leukemia, so the T cells may come from the graft donor.

V is TRBV12-3 or TRBV12-4 and J is TRBJ2-5, with D unresolved. V shed 5 bases and J shed 4 bases, with 11 bases lying between them. The CDR3 runs 13 residues. For the CDR3, the DNA is TGTGCCAGCAGTCACCCCCTTGTAGAGACCCAGTACTTC. Translated, it gives CASSHPLVETQYF.

V gene TRBV5-1 combines with J gene TRBJ2-1; D not certain. V lost 0 bases to trimming and J lost 6 bases, with 7 bases between them. The germline CDR1 and CDR2 sequences are SGHRS and YFSETQ. The CDR3 consists of 13 residues. CDR3 DNA sequence: TGCGCCAGCAGCTTGGGGGCTATCAATGAGCAGTTCTTC. It codes for CASSLGAINEQFF.

This clonotype has at least ten counts. The CDR3 protein is CATSRDFNEQFF. The CDR3 nucleotides read TGTGCCACCAGCAGAGACTTTAATGAGCAGTTCTTC. The gene calls are TRBV15 and TRBJ2-1; D is ambiguous. The CDR3 is made up of 12 amino acids. V was pared by 0 bases and J by 7 bases, with 4 bases between. CDR1 LNHNV and CDR2 YYDKDF come from the germline V gene (reference sequence).

This clonotype was counted ten times or more. The chain links TRBV12-3 or TRBV12-4 to TRBJ2-2; 9 bases agree with TRBD1. Germline trimming cut 6 bases from V and 5 bases from J; bases unmatched to any gene: 10. The CDR3 runs to 16 residues. The CDR3 region has the DNA TGTGCCAGCAGGTTACAGGGGGCGCAGGGGACCGGGGAGCTGTTTTTT. Translating it yields CASRLQGAQGTGELFF.

This clonotype was counted at least ten times. The chain is built from TRBV10-3 and TRBJ2-7; 9 bases agree with TRBD2. The CDR3 sequence is 13 residues long. The germline V gene encodes CDR1 ENHRY and CDR2 SYGVKD. V lost 9 bases to trimming and J lost 2 bases; unmatched junction nucleotides: 5. CDR3 loop: CAIQRGETYEQYF. The DNA of the CDR3 is TGTGCCATTCAGCGGGGGGAGACCTACGAGCAGTACTTC.

V is TRBV6-1 and J is TRBJ2-7, with TRBD2 as a possible D gene (6 bases). V was trimmed by 8 bases and J by 0 bases, leaving 14 bases between them. Germline CDR1 reads MNHNS; CDR2 reads SASEGT. The CDR3 totals 14 residues. The CDR3 region is CASSGDPTSYEQYF. In DNA, the CDR3 is TGTGCCAGCTCGGGGGATCCTACCTCCTACGAGCAGTACTTC.

This clonotype was detected many times. The CDR3 protein is CSASHGQVGDTQYF. CDR3 in DNA: TGCAGTGCTAGTCACGGTCAGGTAGGAGATACGCAGTATTTT. The chain employs TRBV20-1 and TRBJ2-3; D gene ambiguous. Germline V CDR1 and CDR2: DFQATT, SNEGSKA (reference sequence). The CDR3 runs to 14 residues. V lost 3 bases and J lost 5, with 15 bases in between.

This clonotype was counted ten times or more. The chain has TRBV7-8 and TRBJ2-5, with TRBD2 as a possible D gene (6 bases). The CDR3 contains 15 residues. V lost 3 bases and J 1 base, leaving 12 bases between the germline ends. In germline, CDR1 is SGHVS, CDR2 FQNEAQ. CDR3 coding DNA: TGTGCCAGCAGCTTCCGCGGCGGGGTCCAAGAGACCCAGTACTTC. Translated: CASSFRGGVQETQYF. Looking up the rest from reference TRBV7-8 and TRBJ2-5 gives the full variable domain: GAGVSQSPRYKVAKRGQDVALRCDPISGHVSLFWYQQALGQGPEFLTYFQNEAQLDKSGLPSDRFFAERPEGSVSTLKIQRTQQEDSAVYLCASSFRGGVQETQYFGPGTRLLVL.

This chain links TRBV5-1 with TRBJ2-6; no firm D call. Germline CDR1 and CDR2: SGHRS and YFSETQ. This CDR3 is 14 amino acids long. Trimming removed 0 bases at V and 6 bases at J, with 7 bases between. The CDR3 is CASSLEVLANVLTF. The CDR3 DNA sequence: TGCGCCAGCAGCTTGGAGGTATTGGCCAACGTCCTGACTTTC.

This clonotype was found many times. The chain is built from TRBV5-1 and TRBJ2-2, with D unclear. V gave up 4 bases and J gave up 2 bases, with 6 bases separating them. This CDR3 contains 13 residues. Germline V gene sequence: CDR1 SGHRS, CDR2 YFSETQ. The DNA of the CDR3 is TGCGCCAGCAGCACAGATAACACCGGGGAGCTGTTTTTT. Protein: CASSTDNTGELFF.

This chain connects TRBV5-1 to TRBJ2-5; D possibly corresponds to TRBD2 (6 bases). The CDR3 extends over 14 amino acids. Germline CDR1 SGHRS, CDR2 YFSETQ. V lost 3 bases, J lost 5 bases, and 14 bases lay in between. CDR3 amino acids: CASSWILEGETQYF. DNA for the CDR3: TGCGCCAGCAGCTGGATACTGGAGGGGGAGACCCAGTACTTC.

This chain uses TRBV23-1 with TRBJ2-1; the D is unclear. TRBV23-1 is an open reading frame whose function is uncertain. There are 17 residues in the CDR3. Deletions cut 2 bases from V and 3 bases from J, with 17 bases between. The DNA of the CDR3 is TGCGCCAGCAGTCAACCTACTACAGCCCCCCTCTACAATGAGCAGTTCTTC. Its protein is CASSQPTTAPLYNEQFF.

V gene TRBV19 combines with J gene TRBJ2-7, with 7 positions matching TRBD2. The CDR3 runs to 15 residues. Germline-derived CDR1 and CDR2 are LNHDA and SQIVND (reference sequence). The V segment lost 2 bases and the J segment 0 bases; nucleotides outside the gene matches: 4. The CDR3 region is CASSIRSGGSYEQYF. CDR3 in DNA: TGTGCCAGTAGTATACGTTCGGGGGGCTCCTACGAGCAGTACTTC.

To note about this clonotype: A much larger clone differs by one base, so this may be a read error. In this CDR3 the conserved last residue, phenylalanine or tryptophan, is missing, so a read error is likely. V is TRBV12-3 or TRBV12-4 and J is TRBJ2-7; 13 bases fit TRBD2. This CDR3 comprises 14 residues. J lost 7 bases, V lost 3 bases, and 3 bases had no gene match. CDR3 region: CASSFSGLAGEQYY. The CDR3 DNA is TGTGCCAGCAGTTTCTCGGGACTAGCGGGAGAGCAGTACTAC.

The V call is TRBV20-1, the J call TRBJ2-5; D is unclear. The CDR3 totals 11 residues. Trimming removed 2 bases at V and 5 bases at J, with 6 bases between. Germline V gene data show CDR1 as DFQATT and CDR2 as SNEGSKA (reference sequence). The CDR3 region is CSARYSETQYF. As DNA, the CDR3 is TGCAGTGCTAGATATAGCGAGACCCAGTACTTC.

This clonotype turned up a few times. V gene TRBV5-1 combines with J gene TRBJ2-1, with a tentative D call TRBD2 (6 bases). V lost 4 bases, J lost 6 bases, and 20 bases lay in between. The germline V gene has CDR1 SGHRS and CDR2 YFSETQ. The CDR3 has 16 amino acids. The CDR3 here is CASSLAGTLALNEQFF. CDR3 coding DNA: TGCGCCAGCAGCCTTGCCGGGACTCTCGCCCTCAATGAGCAGTTCTTC.

This clonotype was picked up many times. V is TRBV15 and J is TRBJ2-1; 14 nucleotides align to TRBD2. Trimming at V came to 5 bases and at J to 5 bases, leaving 11 bases not matched to a gene. The CDR3 covers 18 residues. From germline, CDR1 is LNHNV and CDR2 YYDKDF (reference sequence). The CDR3 DNA is TGTGCCACCAGCCTACGGACTAGCGGGAGGTTTATTGACAATGAGCAGTTCTTC. Translating gives CATSLRTSGRFIDNEQFF.

This chain uses TRBV7-9 with TRBJ2-1; D ambiguous. This CDR3 has 14 amino acids. V was trimmed by 0 bases and J by 5 bases, leaving 8 bases between them. Looked up from germline, CDR1 is SEHNR and CDR2 is FQNEAQ (reference sequence). CDR3 sequence (DNA): TGTGCCAGCAGCTTAGCGCTGACACACAATGAGCAGTTCTTC. Amino acids: CASSLALTHNEQFF.

This clonotype was counted many times. The chain employs TRBV28 and TRBJ2-5, with D possibly being TRBD1 (5 bases). Germline CDR1 MDHEN, CDR2 SYDVKM. The CDR3 is 13 residues long. The V end was cut by 6 bases, the J end by 0 bases, with 8 bases between. The CDR3 DNA is TGTGCCAGCAGGGGGCAGTACCAAGAGACCCAGTACTTC. Its translation is CASRGQYQETQYF.